This TCR beta chain was identified during a study of T cells after yellow fever vaccination. General observations from the study: Primary-vaccination clones mostly resurfaced post-booster (under 98% CD4, roughly 87% CD8). A secondary response was less intense yet reached its peak sooner, at day 5 versus 15. Abundant clonotypes from the bulk population could get into FACS-sorted repertoires as contaminants.

A note on this clonotype: Its antigen is unidentified.

Template-switching 5'RACE yielded the TCR cDNA; a universal primer site and UMIs were added in the process. TCRdb re-called the 5' RACE reads with MiXCR, one entry per CDR3 protein. The sample shows 450,000 to 600,000 distinct CDR3 sequences, 13% of them seen only once. This CDR3 has 13 amino acids. V lost 0 bases and J 9 bases, leaving 9 bases between the germline ends. The germline CDR1 and CDR2 sequences are MNHEY and SVGEGT. The sequence was obtained from a man aged 30 to 45 who received the YFV17D yellow fever vaccine. This chain joins TRBV6-2 or TRBV6-3 and TRBJ2-4; a weak D match, TRBD2 (6 bases). The source was PBMCs, collected on the day of the yellow fever booster vaccination. CDR3 protein: CASSYSGAGIQYF. The CDR3 nucleotides are TGTGCCAGCAGTTACTCGGGAGCGGGCATTCAGTACTTC.